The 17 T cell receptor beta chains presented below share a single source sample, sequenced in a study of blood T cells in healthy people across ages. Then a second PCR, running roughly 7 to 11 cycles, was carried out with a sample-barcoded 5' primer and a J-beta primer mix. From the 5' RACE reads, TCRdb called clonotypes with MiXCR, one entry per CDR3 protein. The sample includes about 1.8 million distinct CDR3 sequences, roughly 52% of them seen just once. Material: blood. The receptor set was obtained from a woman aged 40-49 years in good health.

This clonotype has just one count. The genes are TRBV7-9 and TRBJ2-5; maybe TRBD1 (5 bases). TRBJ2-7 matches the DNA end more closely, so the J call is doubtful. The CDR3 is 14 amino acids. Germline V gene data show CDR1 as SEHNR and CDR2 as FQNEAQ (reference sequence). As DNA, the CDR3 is TGTGCCAGCAGCCCCCCAACAGGCGAACACGAGCAGTACTTC. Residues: CASSPPTGEHEQYF.

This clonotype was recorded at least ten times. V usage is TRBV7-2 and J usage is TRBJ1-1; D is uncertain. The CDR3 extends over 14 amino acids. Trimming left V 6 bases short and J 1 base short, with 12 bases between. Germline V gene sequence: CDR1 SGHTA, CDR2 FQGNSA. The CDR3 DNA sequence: TGTGCCAGCAGTCTCGTCGGTCGGAACACTGAAGCTTTCTTT. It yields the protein CASSLVGRNTEAFF. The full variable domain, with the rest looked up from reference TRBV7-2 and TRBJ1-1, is GAGVSQSPSNKVTEKGKDVELRCDPISGHTALYWYRQSLGQGLEFLIYFQGNSAPDKSGLPSDRFSAERTGGSVSTLTIQRTQQEDSAVYLCASSLVGRNTEAFFGQGTRLTVV.

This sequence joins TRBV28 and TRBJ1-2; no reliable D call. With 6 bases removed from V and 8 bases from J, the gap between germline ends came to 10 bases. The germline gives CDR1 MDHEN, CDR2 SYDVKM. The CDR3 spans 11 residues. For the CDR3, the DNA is TGTGCCAGCAGCACTAATCAGGGCTACACCTTC. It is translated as CASSTNQGYTF.

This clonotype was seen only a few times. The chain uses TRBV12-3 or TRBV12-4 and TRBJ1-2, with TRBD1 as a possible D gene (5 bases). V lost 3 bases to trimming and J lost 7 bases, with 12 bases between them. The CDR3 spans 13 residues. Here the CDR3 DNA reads TGTGCCAGCAGTTTCGGGGTGGGGGGTGGCTACACCTTC. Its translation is CASSFGVGGGYTF.

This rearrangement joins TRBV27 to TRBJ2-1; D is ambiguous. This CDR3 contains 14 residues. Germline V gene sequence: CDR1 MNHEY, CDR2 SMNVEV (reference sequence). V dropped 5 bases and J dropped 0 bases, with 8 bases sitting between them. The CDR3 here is CASSAYSSYNEQFF. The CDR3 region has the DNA TGTGCCAGCAGTGCTTACAGCTCCTACAATGAGCAGTTCTTC.

CDR3 nucleotide sequence: TGTGCCAGCAGCGGGTGGGGCTGGGAGCAGTACTTC. Encoded protein: CASSGWGWEQYF. The chain recombines TRBV9 with TRBJ2-5, with D perhaps given as TRBD1 or TRBD2 (5 bases each). The CDR3 totals 12 residues. Germline CDR1 SGDLS, CDR2 YYNGEE. The V end lost 3 bases, the J end lost 11 bases, and 14 bases lay between the germline ends.

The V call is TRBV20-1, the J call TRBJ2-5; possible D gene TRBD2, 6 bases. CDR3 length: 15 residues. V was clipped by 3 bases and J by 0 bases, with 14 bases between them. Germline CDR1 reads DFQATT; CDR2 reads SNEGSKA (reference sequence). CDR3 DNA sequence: TGCAGTGCTAGTCTAGGCGGGGCCAACCAAGAGACCCAGTACTTC. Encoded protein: CSASLGGANQETQYF.

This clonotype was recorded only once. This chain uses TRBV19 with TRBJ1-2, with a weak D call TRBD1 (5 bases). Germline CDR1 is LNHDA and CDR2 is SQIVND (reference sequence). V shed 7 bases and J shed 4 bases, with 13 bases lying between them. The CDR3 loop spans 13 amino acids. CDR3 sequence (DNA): TGTGCCAGTAAGATAAGGGGTTCCTATGGCTACACCTTC. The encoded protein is CASKIRGSYGYTF.

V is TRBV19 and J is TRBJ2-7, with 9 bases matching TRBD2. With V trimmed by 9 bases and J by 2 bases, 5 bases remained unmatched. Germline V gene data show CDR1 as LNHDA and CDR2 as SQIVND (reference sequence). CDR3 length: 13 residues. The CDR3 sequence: CASGLANTYEQYF. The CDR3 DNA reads TGTGCCAGCGGACTAGCGAATACCTACGAGCAGTACTTC.

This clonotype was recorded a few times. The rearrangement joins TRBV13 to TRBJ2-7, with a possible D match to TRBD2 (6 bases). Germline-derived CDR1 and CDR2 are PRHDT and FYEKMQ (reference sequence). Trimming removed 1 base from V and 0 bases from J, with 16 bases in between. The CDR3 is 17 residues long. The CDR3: CASSLVGAGPDSYEQYF. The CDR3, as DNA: TGTGCCAGCAGCTTAGTAGGGGCGGGGCCGGACTCCTACGAGCAGTACTTC. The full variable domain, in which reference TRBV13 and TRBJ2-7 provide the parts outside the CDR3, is AAGVIQSPRHLIKEKRETATLKCYPIPRHDTVYWYQQGPGQDPQFLISFYEKMQSDKGSIPDRFSAQQFSDYHSELNMSSLELGDSALYFCASSLVGAGPDSYEQYFGPGTRLTVT.

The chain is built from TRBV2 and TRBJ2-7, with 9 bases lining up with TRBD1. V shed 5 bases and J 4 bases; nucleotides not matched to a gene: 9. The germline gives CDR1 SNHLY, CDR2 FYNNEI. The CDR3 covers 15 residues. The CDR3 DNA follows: TGTGCCAGCAGTCCTCGACAGGGGGTAGTGTACGAGCAGTACTTC. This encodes CASSPRQGVVYEQYF. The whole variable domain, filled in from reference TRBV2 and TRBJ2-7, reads EPEVTQTPSHQVTQMGQEVILRCVPISNHLYFYWYRQILGQKVEFLVSFYNNEISEKSEIFDDQFSVERPDGSNFTLKIRSTKLEDSAMYFCASSPRQGVVYEQYFGPGTRLTVT.

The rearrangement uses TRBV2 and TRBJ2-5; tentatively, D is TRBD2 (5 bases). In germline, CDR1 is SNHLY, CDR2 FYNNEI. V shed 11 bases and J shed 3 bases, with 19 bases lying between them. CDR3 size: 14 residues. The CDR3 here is CALTPEEREETQYF. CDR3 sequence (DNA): TGTGCCCTAACCCCGGAGGAAAGGGAAGAGACCCAGTACTTC. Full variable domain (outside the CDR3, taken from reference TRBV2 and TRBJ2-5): EPEVTQTPSHQVTQMGQEVILRCVPISNHLYFYWYRQILGQKVEFLVSFYNNEISEKSEIFDDQFSVERPDGSNFTLKIRSTKLEDSAMYFCALTPEEREETQYFGPGTRLLVL.

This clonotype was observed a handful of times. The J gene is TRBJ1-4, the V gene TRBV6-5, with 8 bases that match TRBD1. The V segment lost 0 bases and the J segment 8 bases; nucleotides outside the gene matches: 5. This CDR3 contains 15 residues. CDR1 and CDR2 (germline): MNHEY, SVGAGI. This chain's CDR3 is CASSYSQGAREKLFF. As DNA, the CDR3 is TGTGCCAGCAGTTACTCTCAGGGGGCTAGGGAAAAACTGTTTTTT.

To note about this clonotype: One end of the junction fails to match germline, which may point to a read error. This CDR3 is CAGSQDLGGTQYF. The CDR3 DNA is TGTGCCGGCAGCCAAGATCTAGGGGGCACGCAGTATTTT. The chain has TRBV3-1 and TRBJ2-3, with 7 bases aligning to TRBD1. Germline-derived CDR1 and CDR2 are LGHDT and YNNKEL (reference sequence). CDR3 length equals 13 residues.

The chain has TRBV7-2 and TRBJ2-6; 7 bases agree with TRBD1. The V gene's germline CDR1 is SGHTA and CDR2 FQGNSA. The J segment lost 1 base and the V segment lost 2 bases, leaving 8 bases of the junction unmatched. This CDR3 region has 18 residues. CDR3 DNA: TGTGCCAGCAGCTTAAAGGGGGCGTGGAAGTCTGGGGCCAACGTCCTGACTTTC. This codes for CASSLKGAWKSGANVLTF.

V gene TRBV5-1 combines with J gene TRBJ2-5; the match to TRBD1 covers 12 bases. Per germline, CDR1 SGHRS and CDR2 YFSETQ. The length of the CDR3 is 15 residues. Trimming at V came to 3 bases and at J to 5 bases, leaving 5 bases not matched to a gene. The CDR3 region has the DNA TGCGCCAGCAGCTACGGGACAGGGGGCCTGGAGACCCAGTACTTC. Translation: CASSYGTGGLETQYF.

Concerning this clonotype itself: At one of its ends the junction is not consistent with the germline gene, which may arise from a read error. CDR3: CASSITGDSHQPQHF. CDR3 sequence (DNA): TGTGCCAGCAGCATCACAGGGGATAGCCATCAGCCCCAGCATTTT. The J gene is TRBJ1-5, the V gene TRBV3-1; 7 bases fit TRBD1. The CDR3 extends over 15 amino acids. Looked up from germline, CDR1 is LGHDT and CDR2 is YNNKEL (reference sequence).